The rows below give T cell receptor beta chains drawn from one sample of a study of CD8+ T cells in alopecia areata. TCRdb's table, derived via immunoSEQ multiplex PCR, lists solely in-frame clones and lacks some. In the table there are roughly 200,000 clones, approximately 38% of which are singletons. Material: CD4+ T cells sorted from blood, obtained at approximately week 30, from a patient treated with tofacitinib. These receptors were obtained from a human donor with alopecia areata. Each CDR3 is given with its conserved first and last residue. The D gene is left open where the match is weak. The size of a clone is reported for some rows only, either as once, few or many, or as a class for expanded clones.

d_call: .
clone_size: .
cdr3_length: 12
j_call: TRBJ2-1
v_call: TRBV27
cdr3_aa: CASHDRFNEQFF
cdr3_nt: TGTGCCAGCCACGACAGATTCAATGAGCAGTTCTTC

d_call: .
clone_size: few
cdr3_length: 13
j_call: TRBJ1-1
v_call: TRBV6-5
cdr3_aa: CASSYMRDTEAFF
cdr3_nt: TGTGCCAGCAGTTATATGCGGGACACTGAAGCTTTCTTT

d_call: TRBD1
clone_size: few
cdr3_length: 15
j_call: TRBJ1-2
v_call: TRBV6-1
cdr3_aa: CASSEATGLDYGYTF
cdr3_nt: TGTGCCAGCAGTGAAGCGACAGGGTTGGACTATGGCTACACCTTC

d_call: TRBD2
clone_size: few
cdr3_length: 14
j_call: TRBJ2-5
v_call: TRBV10-3
cdr3_aa: CAISEGTSWQTQYF
cdr3_nt: TGTGCCATCAGTGAGGGGACTAGTTGGCAGACCCAGTACTTC

d_call: .
clone_size: .
cdr3_length: 13
j_call: TRBJ2-7
v_call: TRBV9
cdr3_aa: CASSAGRDYEQYF
cdr3_nt: TGTGCCAGCAGCGCGGGACGGGACTACGAGCAGTACTTC

d_call: TRBD2
clone_size: few
cdr3_length: 15
j_call: TRBJ2-2
v_call: TRBV11-2
cdr3_aa: CASSLPSGTPGELFF
cdr3_nt: TGTGCCAGCAGCTTGCCTAGCGGGACCCCCGGGGAGCTGTTTTTT

d_call: TRBD2
clone_size: .
cdr3_length: 16
j_call: TRBJ2-2
v_call: TRBV2
cdr3_aa: CASRLGLAGNTGELFF
cdr3_nt: TGTGCCAGCAGGCTCGGACTAGCGGGGAACACCGGGGAGCTGTTTTTT

d_call: TRBD2
clone_size: .
cdr3_length: 16
j_call: TRBJ2-3
v_call: TRBV15
cdr3_aa: CATSRGLADFTDTQYF
cdr3_nt: TGTGCCACCAGCAGGGGACTAGCGGACTTCACAGATACGCAGTATTTT

d_call: TRBD1
clone_size: few
cdr3_length: 13
j_call: TRBJ2-2
v_call: TRBV30
cdr3_aa: CALGTANTGELFF
cdr3_nt: TGTGCCTTAGGGACAGCGAACACCGGGGAGCTGTTTTTT

d_call: TRBD1
clone_size: .
cdr3_length: 12
j_call: TRBJ2-2
v_call: TRBV5-1
cdr3_aa: CASSRDSGELFF
cdr3_nt: TGCGCCAGCAGCCGGGACAGCGGGGAGCTGTTTTTT

d_call: .
clone_size: many
cdr3_length: 12
j_call: TRBJ1-3
v_call: TRBV6-5
cdr3_aa: CASSGSGNTIYF
cdr3_nt: TGTGCCAGCAGCGGGAGCGGAAACACCATATATTTT

d_call: TRBD1
clone_size: few
cdr3_length: 15
j_call: TRBJ2-7
v_call: TRBV5-1
cdr3_aa: CASSLEGTGENEQYF
cdr3_nt: TGCGCCAGCAGCCTTGAAGGGACAGGGGAAAACGAGCAGTACTTC

d_call: .
clone_size: .
cdr3_length: 12
j_call: TRBJ1-1
v_call: TRBV7-9
cdr3_aa: CASSLIASEAFF
cdr3_nt: TGTGCCAGCAGCTTAATCGCCTCGGAAGCTTTCTTT

d_call: .
clone_size: .
cdr3_length: 13
j_call: TRBJ1-1
v_call: TRBV5-1
cdr3_aa: CASSQGENTEAFF
cdr3_nt: TGCGCCAGCAGCCAGGGTGAGAACACTGAAGCTTTCTTT

d_call: TRBD2
clone_size: once
cdr3_length: 13
j_call: TRBJ2-5
v_call: TRBV7-9
cdr3_aa: CASSFTSDETQYF
cdr3_nt: TGTGCCAGCAGCTTCACTAGCGACGAGACCCAGTACTTC

d_call: TRBD2
clone_size: .
cdr3_length: 19
j_call: TRBJ2-1
v_call: TRBV5-1
cdr3_aa: CASSLALAGGLSSYNEQFF
cdr3_nt: TGCGCCAGCAGCTTGGCGCTAGCGGGAGGATTAAGCTCCTACAATGAGCAGTTCTTC

d_call: TRBD1
clone_size: .
cdr3_length: 15
j_call: TRBJ2-7
v_call: TRBV5-6
cdr3_aa: CASSFPGQGLYEQYF
cdr3_nt: TGTGCCAGCAGCTTCCCGGGACAGGGGCTCTACGAGCAGTACTTC

d_call: TRBD1
clone_size: .
cdr3_length: 13
j_call: TRBJ1-5
v_call: TRBV29-1
cdr3_aa: CSVEDPADRALHF
cdr3_nt: TGCAGCGTTGAAGATCCTGCGGACAGGGCGCTGCATTTT

d_call: TRBD1
clone_size: .
cdr3_length: 15
j_call: TRBJ1-2
v_call: TRBV7-2
cdr3_aa: CASSLTPTGRYGYTF
cdr3_nt: TGTGCCAGCAGCCTTACCCCGACAGGGCGCTATGGCTACACCTTC

d_call: TRBD2
clone_size: .
cdr3_length: 14
j_call: TRBJ2-3
v_call: TRBV5-1
cdr3_aa: CASTDLAVTDTQYF
cdr3_nt: TGCGCCAGCACCGACCTAGCGGTGACAGATACGCAGTATTTT

d_call: .
clone_size: few
cdr3_length: 14
j_call: TRBJ1-2
v_call: TRBV6-1
cdr3_aa: CASSEAQGGYGYTF
cdr3_nt: TGTGCCAGCAGTGAAGCGCAGGGCGGCTATGGCTACACCTTC

d_call: .
clone_size: .
cdr3_length: 15
j_call: TRBJ1-5
v_call: TRBV30
cdr3_aa: CAWRKGRDNNQPQHF
cdr3_nt: TGTGCCTGGAGGAAGGGCAGGGACAACAATCAGCCCCAGCATTTT

d_call: TRBD1
clone_size: few
cdr3_length: 16
j_call: TRBJ2-7
v_call: TRBV12-5
cdr3_aa: CASAWAGQGRRSEQYF
cdr3_nt: TGTGCTAGTGCCTGGGCCGGACAGGGGCGCAGGTCCGAGCAGTACTTC

d_call: .
clone_size: .
cdr3_length: 14
j_call: TRBJ1-2
v_call: TRBV4-2
cdr3_aa: CASSHRSGFYGYTF
cdr3_nt: TGTGCCAGCAGCCATCGGTCGGGGTTCTATGGCTACACCTTC

d_call: TRBD1
clone_size: .
cdr3_length: 16
j_call: TRBJ2-4
v_call: TRBV18
cdr3_aa: CASSPSGTGDKNIQYF
cdr3_nt: TGTGCCAGCTCACCTTCCGGGACAGGGGACAAAAACATTCAGTACTTC

d_call: .
clone_size: .
cdr3_length: 15
j_call: TRBJ1-4
v_call: TRBV7-3
cdr3_aa: CASSLRAGSNEKLFF
cdr3_nt: TGTGCCAGCAGCTTAAGGGCGGGGAGTAATGAAAAACTGTTTTTT

d_call: TRBD2
clone_size: .
cdr3_length: 16
j_call: TRBJ2-2
v_call: TRBV7-9
cdr3_aa: CASSSASGRAIGELFF
cdr3_nt: TGTGCCAGCAGCTCCGCTAGCGGGAGGGCGATTGGGGAGCTGTTTTTT

d_call: .
clone_size: few
cdr3_length: 14
j_call: TRBJ1-2
v_call: TRBV2
cdr3_aa: CASSEYGWGYGYTF
cdr3_nt: TGTGCCAGCAGTGAATATGGGTGGGGCTATGGCTACACCTTC

d_call: .
clone_size: few
cdr3_length: 14
j_call: TRBJ1-1
v_call: TRBV5-1
cdr3_aa: CASTLDGQNTEAFF
cdr3_nt: TGCGCCAGCACCCTCGACGGCCAGAACACTGAAGCTTTCTTT

d_call: TRBD2
clone_size: .
cdr3_length: 14
j_call: TRBJ2-1
v_call: TRBV5-1
cdr3_aa: CASRPLAGYNEQFF
cdr3_nt: TGCGCCAGCAGACCTCTAGCGGGGTACAATGAGCAGTTCTTC

d_call: TRBD1
clone_size: .
cdr3_length: 12
j_call: TRBJ1-2
v_call: TRBV6-5
cdr3_aa: CASRDRLYGYTF
cdr3_nt: TGTGCCAGCAGGGACAGGCTGTATGGCTACACCTTC

d_call: .
clone_size: .
cdr3_length: 12
j_call: TRBJ2-3
v_call: TRBV18
cdr3_aa: CASSPGTDTQYF
cdr3_nt: TGTGCCAGCTCACCAGGCACAGATACGCAGTATTTT

d_call: .
clone_size: once
cdr3_length: 13
j_call: TRBJ1-2
v_call: TRBV30
cdr3_aa: CAWTRGANYGYTF
cdr3_nt: TGTGCCTGGACCCGGGGCGCCAACTATGGCTACACCTTC

d_call: .
clone_size: .
cdr3_length: 15
j_call: TRBJ2-3
v_call: TRBV6-1
cdr3_aa: CASSDHLGGTDTQYF
cdr3_nt: TGTGCCAGCAGTGACCACCTCGGGGGCACAGATACGCAGTATTTT

d_call: TRBD1
clone_size: few
cdr3_length: 14
j_call: TRBJ2-7
v_call: TRBV10-3
cdr3_aa: CAISGPGQTYEQYF
cdr3_nt: TGTGCCATCAGTGGGCCGGGACAGACCTACGAGCAGTACTTC

d_call: .
clone_size: .
cdr3_length: 13
j_call: TRBJ2-1
v_call: TRBV7-9
cdr3_aa: CASSPRSYNEQFF
cdr3_nt: TGTGCCAGCAGCCCCAGGTCGTACAATGAGCAGTTCTTC

d_call: .
clone_size: .
cdr3_length: 17
j_call: TRBJ1-6
v_call: TRBV14
cdr3_aa: CASSQPPGAINNSPLHF
cdr3_nt: TGTGCCAGCAGCCAGCCACCAGGGGCGATTAATAATTCACCCCTCCACTTT

d_call: .
clone_size: .
cdr3_length: 14
j_call: TRBJ1-2
v_call: TRBV7-9
cdr3_aa: CASSLGGTSYGYTF
cdr3_nt: TGTGCCAGCAGCTTAGGCGGCACCTCTTATGGCTACACCTTC

d_call: TRBD1
clone_size: few
cdr3_length: 13
j_call: TRBJ2-5
v_call: TRBV29-1
cdr3_aa: CSVKQGNVGTQYF
cdr3_nt: TGCAGCGTTAAACAGGGGAACGTGGGGACCCAGTACTTC

d_call: .
clone_size: .
cdr3_length: 15
j_call: TRBJ1-2
v_call: TRBV11-2
cdr3_aa: CASSQDLGAGYGYTF
cdr3_nt: TGCGCCAGCAGCCAAGATTTGGGGGCTGGGTATGGCTACACCTTC

d_call: .
clone_size: few
cdr3_length: 16
j_call: TRBJ2-7
v_call: TRBV9
cdr3_aa: CASSVGGSQPAGEQYF
cdr3_nt: TGTGCCAGCAGCGTAGGCGGCTCGCAGCCGGCAGGCGAGCAGTACTTC